This T cell receptor beta chain was observed in a study of blood T cell repertoires in COVID-19. Overall study context: Acute and convalescent COVID-19 samples came from the United States, Italy and Spain.

TCRdb keeps only in-frame clones here, not all; method: immunoSEQ multiplex PCR. The sample lists approximately 250,000 clones; more than 85% were seen once. A COVID-19 case had been met by exposed participants during the 2 weeks before study entry. The sequence derives from a man aged 35 to 55 who had been exposed to COVID-19. Specimen: PBMCs or T cells enriched from blood (not recorded which).

CDR3 residues: CASGLTAGDQPQHF. The CDR3 DNA reads as TGTGCTAGTGGTTTGACTGCGGGCGATCAGCCCCAGCATTTT. This chain uses TRBV12-5 with TRBJ1-5; D unresolved. The CDR3 loop spans 14 amino acids. Looked up from germline, CDR1 is LGHNT and CDR2 is FRNRAP. V was clipped by 2 bases and J by 5 bases, with 10 bases between them.